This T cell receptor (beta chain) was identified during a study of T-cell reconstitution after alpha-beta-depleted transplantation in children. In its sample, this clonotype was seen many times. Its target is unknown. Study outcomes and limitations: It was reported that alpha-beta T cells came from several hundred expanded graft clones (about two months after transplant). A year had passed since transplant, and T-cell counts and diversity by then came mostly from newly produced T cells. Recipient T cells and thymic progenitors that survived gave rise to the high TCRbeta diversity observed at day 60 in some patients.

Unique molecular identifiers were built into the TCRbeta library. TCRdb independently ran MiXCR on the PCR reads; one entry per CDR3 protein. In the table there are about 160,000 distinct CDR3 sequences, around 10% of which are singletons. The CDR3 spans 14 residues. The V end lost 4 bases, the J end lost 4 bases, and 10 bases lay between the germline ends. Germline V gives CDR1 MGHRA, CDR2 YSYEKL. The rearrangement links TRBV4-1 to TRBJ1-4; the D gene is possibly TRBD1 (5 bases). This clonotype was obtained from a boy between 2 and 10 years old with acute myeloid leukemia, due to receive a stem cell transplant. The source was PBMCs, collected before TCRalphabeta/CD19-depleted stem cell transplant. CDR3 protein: CASSRDSLNEKLFF. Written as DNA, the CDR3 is TGCGCCAGCAGCCGCGACAGCCTTAATGAAAAACTGTTTTTT.